This T cell receptor beta chain was identified during a study of T cells of healthy individuals. This clonotype was counted many times. TCRdb reprocessed the 5' RACE reads with MiXCR, giving one entry per CDR3 protein. The data hold some 85,000 distinct CDR3 sequences, with approximately 4.8% observed a single time. The CDR3 sequence is 15 residues long. Germline CDR1 MDHEN, CDR2 SYDVKM. Trimming removed 10 bases from V and 0 bases from J, with 17 bases in between. This TCR was sampled from a female donor in good health. This rearrangement joins TRBV28 to TRBJ2-3, with D perhaps assigned TRBD1 or TRBD2 (5 bases each). The CDR3, as DNA: TGTGCCACCTTGAGGGGCAGGCCTAGCACAGATACGCAGTATTTT. It codes for CATLRGRPSTDTQYF.